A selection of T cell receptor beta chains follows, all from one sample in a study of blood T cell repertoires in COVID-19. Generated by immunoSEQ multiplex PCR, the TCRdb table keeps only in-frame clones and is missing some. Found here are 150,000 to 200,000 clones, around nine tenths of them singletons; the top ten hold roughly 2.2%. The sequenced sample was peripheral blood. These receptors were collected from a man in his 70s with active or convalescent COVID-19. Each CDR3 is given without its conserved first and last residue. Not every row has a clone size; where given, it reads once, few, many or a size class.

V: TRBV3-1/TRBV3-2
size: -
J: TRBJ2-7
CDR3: ASSRASYEQY

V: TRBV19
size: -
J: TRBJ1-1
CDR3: ASSGVVNTEAF

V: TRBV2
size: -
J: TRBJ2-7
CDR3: ASSDTGFGEQY

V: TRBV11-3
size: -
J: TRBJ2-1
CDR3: ASSRAGTGLLNEQF

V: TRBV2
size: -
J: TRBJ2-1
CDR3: ASSGAGTSGTGGNEQF

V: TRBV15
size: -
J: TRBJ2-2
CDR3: ATSRSGVGTGELF

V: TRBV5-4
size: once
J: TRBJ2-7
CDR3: ASSSTLTSQAYEQY

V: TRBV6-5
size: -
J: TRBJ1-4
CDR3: ASRDSFNEKLF

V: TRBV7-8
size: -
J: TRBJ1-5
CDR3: ASSKTGPNQPQH

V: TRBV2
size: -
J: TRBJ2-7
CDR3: ASSGGYEQY